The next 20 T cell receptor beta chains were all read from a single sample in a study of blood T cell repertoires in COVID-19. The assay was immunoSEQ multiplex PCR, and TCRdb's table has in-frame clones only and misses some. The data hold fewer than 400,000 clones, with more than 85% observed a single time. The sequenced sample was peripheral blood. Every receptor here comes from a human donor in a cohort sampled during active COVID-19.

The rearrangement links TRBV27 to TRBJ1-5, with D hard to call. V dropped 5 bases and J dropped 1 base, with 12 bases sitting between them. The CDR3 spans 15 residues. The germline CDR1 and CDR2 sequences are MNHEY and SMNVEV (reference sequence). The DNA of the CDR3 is TGTGCCAGCAGTGGCATCAGGAAGAGCAATCAGCCCCAGCATTTT. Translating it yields CASSGIRKSNQPQHF.

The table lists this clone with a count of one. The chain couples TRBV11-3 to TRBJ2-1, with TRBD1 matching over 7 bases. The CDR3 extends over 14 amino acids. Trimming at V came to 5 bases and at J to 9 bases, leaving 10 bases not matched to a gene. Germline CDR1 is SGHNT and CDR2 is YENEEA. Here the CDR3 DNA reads TGTGCCAGCAGCACTAACAGGGGTCATGGTGAGCAGTTCTTC. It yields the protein CASSTNRGHGEQFF.

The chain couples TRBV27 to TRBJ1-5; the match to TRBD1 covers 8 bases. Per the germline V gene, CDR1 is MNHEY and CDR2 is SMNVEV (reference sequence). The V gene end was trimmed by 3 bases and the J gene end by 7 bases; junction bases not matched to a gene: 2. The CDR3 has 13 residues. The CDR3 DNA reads TGTGCCAGCAGTTTTGCAGGGGGCCAGCCCCAGCATTTT. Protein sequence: CASSFAGGQPQHF.

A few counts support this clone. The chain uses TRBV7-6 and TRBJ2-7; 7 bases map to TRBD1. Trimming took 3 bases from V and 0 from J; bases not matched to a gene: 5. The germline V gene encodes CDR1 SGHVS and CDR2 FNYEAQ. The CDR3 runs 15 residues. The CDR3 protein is CASSLDQGVSYEQYF. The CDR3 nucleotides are TGTGCCAGCAGCTTGGATCAGGGGGTCTCCTACGAGCAGTACTTC.

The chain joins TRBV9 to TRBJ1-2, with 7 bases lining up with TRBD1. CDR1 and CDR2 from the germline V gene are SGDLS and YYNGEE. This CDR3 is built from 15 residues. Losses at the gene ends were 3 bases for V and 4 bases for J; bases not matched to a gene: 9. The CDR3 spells CASSAGTATGYGYTF. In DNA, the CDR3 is TGTGCCAGCAGCGCAGGGACAGCAACTGGCTATGGCTACACCTTC.

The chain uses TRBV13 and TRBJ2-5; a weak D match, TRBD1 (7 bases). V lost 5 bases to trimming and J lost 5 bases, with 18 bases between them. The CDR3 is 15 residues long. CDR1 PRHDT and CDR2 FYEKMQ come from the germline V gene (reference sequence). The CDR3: CASSPRPGGTETQYF. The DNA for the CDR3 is TGTGCCAGCAGCCCCCGCCCAGGGGGGACTGAGACCCAGTACTTC.

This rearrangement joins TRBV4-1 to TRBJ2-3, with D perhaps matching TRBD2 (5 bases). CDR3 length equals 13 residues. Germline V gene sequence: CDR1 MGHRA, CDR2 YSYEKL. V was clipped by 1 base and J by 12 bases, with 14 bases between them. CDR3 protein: CASSQGLSSSQYF. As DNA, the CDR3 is TGCGCCAGCAGCCAAGGTTTGTCTAGCAGTCAGTATTTT.

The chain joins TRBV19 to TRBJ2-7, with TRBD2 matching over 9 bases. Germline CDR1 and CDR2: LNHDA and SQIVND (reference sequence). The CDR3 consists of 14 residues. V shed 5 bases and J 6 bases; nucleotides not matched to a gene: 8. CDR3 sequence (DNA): TGTGCCAGTAGTGATCAAAGCGGGGGGAGCGAGCAGTACTTC. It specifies CASSDQSGGSEQYF. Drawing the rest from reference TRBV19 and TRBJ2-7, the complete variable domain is DGGITQSPKYLFRKEGQNVTLSCEQNLNHDAMYWYRQDPGQGLRLIYYSQIVNDFQKGDIAEGYSVSREKKESFPLTVTSAQKNPTAFYLCASSDQSGGSEQYFGPGTRLTVT.

The CDR3 DNA is TGCGCCAGCAGTCCTAGTAATAGACTAAGGAACGGGTACGAGCAGTACTTC. Protein sequence: CASSPSNRLRNGYEQYF. The chain couples TRBV23-1 to TRBJ2-7, with a weak D call TRBD2 (5 bases). TRBV23-1 is an ORF for which the function is uncertain. The germline V and J ends were trimmed by 4 bases and 4 bases, with 23 bases remaining between them. This CDR3 comprises 17 residues.

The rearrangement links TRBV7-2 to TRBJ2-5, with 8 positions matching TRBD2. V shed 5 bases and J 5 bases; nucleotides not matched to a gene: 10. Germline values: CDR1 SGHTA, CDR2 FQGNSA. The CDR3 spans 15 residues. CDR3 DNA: TGTGCCAGCAGCCTGACTAGCGACTCGCGGGAGACCCAGTACTTC. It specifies CASSLTSDSRETQYF. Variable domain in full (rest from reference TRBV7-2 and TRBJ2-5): GAGVSQSPSNKVTEKGKDVELRCDPISGHTALYWYRQSLGQGLEFLIYFQGNSAPDKSGLPSDRFSAERTGGSVSTLTIQRTQQEDSAVYLCASSLTSDSRETQYFGPGTRLLVL.

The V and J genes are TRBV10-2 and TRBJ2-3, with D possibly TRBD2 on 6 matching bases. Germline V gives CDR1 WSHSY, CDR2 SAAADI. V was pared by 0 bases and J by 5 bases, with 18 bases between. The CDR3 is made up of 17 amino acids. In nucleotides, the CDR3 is TGCGCCAGCAGTGAGTCGAGCAGGTGGGGAGGTGGAGATACGCAGTATTTT. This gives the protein CASSESSRWGGGDTQYF.

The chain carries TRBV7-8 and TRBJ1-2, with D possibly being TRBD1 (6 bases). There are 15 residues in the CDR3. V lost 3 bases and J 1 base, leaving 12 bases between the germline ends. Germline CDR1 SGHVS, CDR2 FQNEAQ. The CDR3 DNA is TGTGCCAGCAGCTTTGGGGGGGGCCGTAACTATGGCTACACCTTC. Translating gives CASSFGGGRNYGYTF.

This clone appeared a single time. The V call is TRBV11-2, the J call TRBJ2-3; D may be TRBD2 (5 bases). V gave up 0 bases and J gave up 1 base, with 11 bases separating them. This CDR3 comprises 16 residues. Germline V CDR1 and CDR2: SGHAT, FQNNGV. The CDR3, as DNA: TGTGCCAGCAGCTTAGAGCAGGACTTGGGCACAGATACGCAGTATTTT. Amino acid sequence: CASSLEQDLGTDTQYF.

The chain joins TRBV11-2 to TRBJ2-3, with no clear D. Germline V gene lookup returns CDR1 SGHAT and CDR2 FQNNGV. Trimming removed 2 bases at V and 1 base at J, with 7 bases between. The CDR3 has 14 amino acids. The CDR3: CASSLLAGTDTQYF. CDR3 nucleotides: TGTGCCAGCAGCTTATTGGCGGGCACAGATACGCAGTATTTT.

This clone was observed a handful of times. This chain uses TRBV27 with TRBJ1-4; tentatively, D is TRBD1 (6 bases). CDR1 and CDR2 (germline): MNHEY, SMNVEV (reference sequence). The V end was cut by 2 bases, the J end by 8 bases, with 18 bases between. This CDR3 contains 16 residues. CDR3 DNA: TGTGCCAGCAGTTTACGGTACGGCAGGGGCTGGGAAAAACTGTTTTTT. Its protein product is CASSLRYGRGWEKLFF.

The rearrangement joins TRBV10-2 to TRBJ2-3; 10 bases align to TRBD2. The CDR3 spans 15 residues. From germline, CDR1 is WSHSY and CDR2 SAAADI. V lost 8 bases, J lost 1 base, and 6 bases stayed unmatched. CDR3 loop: CASLAGTSGTDTQYF. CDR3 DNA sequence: TGCGCCAGCCTGGCGGGGACTAGCGGCACAGATACGCAGTATTTT.

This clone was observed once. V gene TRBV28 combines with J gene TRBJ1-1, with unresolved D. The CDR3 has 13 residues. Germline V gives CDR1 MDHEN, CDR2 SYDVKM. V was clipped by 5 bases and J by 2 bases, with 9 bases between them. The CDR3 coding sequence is TGTGCCAGCAGTCAGGCCTCAAACACTGAAGCTTTCTTT. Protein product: CASSQASNTEAFF.

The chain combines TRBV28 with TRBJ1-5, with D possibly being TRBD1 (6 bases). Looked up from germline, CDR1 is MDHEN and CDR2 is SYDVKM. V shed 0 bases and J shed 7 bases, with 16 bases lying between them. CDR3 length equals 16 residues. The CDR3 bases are TGTGCCAGCAGTTTATGGGGGGGGCTCGATCAGCAGCCCCAGCATTTT. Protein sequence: CASSLWGGLDQQPQHF.

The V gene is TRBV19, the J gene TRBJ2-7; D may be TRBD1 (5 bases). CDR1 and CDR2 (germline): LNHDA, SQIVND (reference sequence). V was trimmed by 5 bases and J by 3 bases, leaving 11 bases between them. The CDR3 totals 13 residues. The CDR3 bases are TGTGCCAGTAGTTCTCTGACAGTCTACGAGCAGTACTTC. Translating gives CASSSLTVYEQYF.

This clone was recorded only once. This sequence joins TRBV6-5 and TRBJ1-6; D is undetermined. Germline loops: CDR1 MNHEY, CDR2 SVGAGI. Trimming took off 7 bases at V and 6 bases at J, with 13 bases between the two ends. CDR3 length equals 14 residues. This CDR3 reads CASKGGGSNSPLHF. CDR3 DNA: TGTGCCAGCAAGGGCGGAGGGTCTAATTCACCCCTCCACTTT.